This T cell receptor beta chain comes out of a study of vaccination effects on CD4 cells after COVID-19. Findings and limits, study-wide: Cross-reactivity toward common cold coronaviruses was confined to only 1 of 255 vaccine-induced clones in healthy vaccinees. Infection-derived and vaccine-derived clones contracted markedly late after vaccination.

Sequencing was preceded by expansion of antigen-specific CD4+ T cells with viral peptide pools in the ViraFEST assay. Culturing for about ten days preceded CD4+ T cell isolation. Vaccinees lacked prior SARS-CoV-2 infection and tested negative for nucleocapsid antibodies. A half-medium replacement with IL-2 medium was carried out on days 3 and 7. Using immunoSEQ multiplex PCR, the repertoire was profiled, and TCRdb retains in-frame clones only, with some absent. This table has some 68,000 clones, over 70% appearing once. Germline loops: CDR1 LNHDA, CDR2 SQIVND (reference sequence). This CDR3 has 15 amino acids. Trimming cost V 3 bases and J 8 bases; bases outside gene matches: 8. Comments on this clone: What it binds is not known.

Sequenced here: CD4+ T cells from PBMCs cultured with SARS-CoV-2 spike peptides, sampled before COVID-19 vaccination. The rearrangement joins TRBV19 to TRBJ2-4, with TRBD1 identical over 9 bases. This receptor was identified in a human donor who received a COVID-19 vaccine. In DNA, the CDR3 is TGTGCCAGTAGTATGTACGGGACAGGGCAAGACATTCAGTACTTC. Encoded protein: CASSMYGTGQDIQYF.